The 26 T cell receptor beta chains in this list originate from one sample, sequenced in a study of blood T cell repertoires in COVID-19. Measured with immunoSEQ multiplex PCR; TCRdb has only the in-frame clones, and not every one. The data show 110,000 or so clones, 85% to 90% seen once. Material: peripheral blood. These receptors were obtained from a woman aged 50 to 65 with acute or convalescent COVID-19.

The V and J genes are TRBV4-3 and TRBJ1-4, with a tentative D call TRBD1 (5 bases). Germline V gene sequence: CDR1 LGHNA, CDR2 YSLEER. This CDR3 has 17 amino acids. V was shortened by 0 bases and J by 7 bases, with 18 bases between the two germline ends. DNA for the CDR3: TGCGCCAGCAGCCAAGACGAGTGGTCTCAGGGTGGTGAAAAACTGTTTTTT. Translated, it gives CASSQDEWSQGGEKLFF.

CDR3 DNA sequence: TGTGCCAGCTCACCACCGGACGGCGGAGGGCCCCAGCATTTT. It translates to CASSPPDGGGPQHF. V gene TRBV18 combines with J gene TRBJ1-5; D uncertain. Germline CDR1 is KGHSH and CDR2 is LQKENI. The CDR3 sequence is 14 residues long. V dropped 0 bases and J dropped 9 bases, with 12 bases sitting between them.

The chain couples TRBV4-3 to TRBJ1-1; possible D gene TRBD1, 6 bases. The CDR3 length is 17 residues. V gave up 1 base and J gave up 2 bases, with 17 bases separating them. Per the germline V gene, CDR1 is LGHNA and CDR2 is YSLEER. The CDR3 DNA reads TGCGCCAGCAGCCAAGGGGTGTCCGGGACACCCAACACTGAAGCTTTCTTT. This gives the protein CASSQGVSGTPNTEAFF.

The chain joins TRBV6-5 to TRBJ1-3; no clear D gene. The CDR3 has 11 amino acids. The germline CDR1 and CDR2 sequences are MNHEY and SVGAGI. Trimming pared 6 bases from V and 4 bases from J, leaving 4 bases between. CDR3 amino acids: CASSQGNTIYF. In DNA form, the CDR3 reads TGTGCCAGCAGCCAAGGAAACACCATATATTTT.

This sequence joins TRBV6-6 and TRBJ1-1; perhaps TRBD1 as D (6 bases). Trimming removed 2 bases at V and 6 bases at J, with 19 bases between. Germline lookup yields CDR1 MNHNY and CDR2 SVGAGI (reference sequence). The CDR3 totals 16 residues. CDR3 DNA sequence: TGTGCCAGCAGTTACCCATCACAGGGAGTAAGGGCTGAAGCTTTCTTT. It specifies CASSYPSQGVRAEAFF.

The chain has TRBV6-5 and TRBJ2-2; D ambiguous. The length of the CDR3 is 13 residues. The V gene lost 6 bases and the J gene lost 0 bases, with 5 bases spanning the gap. CDR1 is MNHEY, CDR2 SVGAGI, per germline. For the CDR3, the DNA is TGTGCCAGCAGGTCAGCGAACACCGGGGAGCTGTTTTTT. Amino acids: CASRSANTGELFF.

The chain couples TRBV29-1 to TRBJ1-1; D remains unclear. This CDR3 is built from 14 residues. Germline-derived CDR1 and CDR2 are SQVTM and ANQGSEA. Trimming stripped 3 bases from V and 0 bases from J, with 11 bases between. As DNA, the CDR3 is TGCAGCGTTGAGGGGAGGCTCATGAACACTGAAGCTTTCTTT. Protein product: CSVEGRLMNTEAFF.

The rearrangement links TRBV6-2 or TRBV6-3 to TRBJ2-1; D might be TRBD1 (6 bases). Between the trimmed V and J ends, which lost 5 bases and 4 bases, there was a span of 12 bases. This CDR3 has 14 amino acids. CDR1 is MNHEY and CDR2 is SVGEGT in the germline V gene. The CDR3 region has the DNA TGTGCCAGCAGTCCCGGACAGTTATACAATGAGCAGTTCTTC. It translates to CASSPGQLYNEQFF.

V gene TRBV6-5 combines with J gene TRBJ1-6; perhaps TRBD1 as D (6 bases). CDR3 length: 15 residues. Trimming removed 4 bases at V and 7 bases at J, with 14 bases between. CDR1 and CDR2 (germline): MNHEY, SVGAGI. This CDR3 reads CASSLNRVVNSPLHF. DNA for the CDR3: TGTGCCAGCAGTTTGAACAGGGTAGTCAATTCACCCCTCCACTTT.

The chain carries TRBV10-3 and TRBJ1-1, with D hard to call. CDR3 size: 15 residues. Germline loops: CDR1 ENHRY, CDR2 SYGVKD. V gave up 5 bases and J gave up 3 bases, with 16 bases separating them. CDR3 sequence: CAISPPTPQDTEAFF. For the CDR3, the DNA is TGTGCCATCAGTCCCCCCACCCCCCAGGACACTGAAGCTTTCTTT.

This CDR3 reads CASNEGKNTGELFF. DNA of the CDR3: TGTGCCAGCAATGAGGGAAAGAACACCGGGGAGCTGTTTTTT. The chain is built from TRBV7-3 and TRBJ2-2, with D perhaps matching TRBD2 (5 bases). Germline CDR1 SGHTA, CDR2 FQGTGA. The CDR3 has 14 amino acids. The V end lost 7 bases, the J end lost 1 base, and 10 bases lay between the germline ends.

The gene calls are TRBV4-3 and TRBJ2-7; 7 bases line up with TRBD2. V was clipped by 1 base and J by 6 bases; unmatched bases: 9. The germline V gene encodes CDR1 LGHNA and CDR2 YSLEER. This CDR3 has 15 amino acids. The CDR3 loop is CASSQGTAGESEQYF. The CDR3 DNA reads TGCGCCAGCAGCCAAGGAACGGCGGGAGAATCCGAGCAGTACTTC.

The V call is TRBV24-1, the J call TRBJ2-7; 10 bases are a match to TRBD1. CDR3 length equals 15 residues. Germline loops: CDR1 KGHDR, CDR2 SFDVKD. V shed 4 bases, J shed 5 bases, and the junction held 7 bases outside the gene matches. CDR3 nucleotides: TGTGCCACCAGTGACCCGGACAGGGGGTTGCACGAGCAGTACTTC. Translation: CATSDPDRGLHEQYF.

V and J are TRBV10-2 and TRBJ2-3, with 7 positions matching TRBD2. The germline V gene encodes CDR1 WSHSY and CDR2 SAAADI. The CDR3 is 16 residues long. J gave up 3 bases and V 5 bases, and 11 bases lay outside the gene matches. In nucleotides, the CDR3 is TGCGCCAGCAGTTGGGAATCCTCAGCGGGGACAGATACGCAGTATTTT. Protein product: CASSWESSAGTDTQYF.

This clone was seen a single time. The chain recombines TRBV18 with TRBJ2-2, with TRBD2 as a possible D gene (5 bases). Looked up from germline, CDR1 is KGHSH and CDR2 is LQKENI. This CDR3 is built from 16 residues. Trimming removed 3 bases from V and 1 base from J, with 12 bases in between. For the CDR3, the DNA is TGTGCCAGCTCACCCCGACAAGGGAGGAACACCGGGGAGCTGTTTTTT. It codes for CASSPRQGRNTGELFF.

The chain links TRBV6-5 to TRBJ2-2; 9 bases are shared with TRBD1. In germline, CDR1 is MNHEY, CDR2 SVGAGI. The CDR3 spans 14 residues. V shed 4 bases and J 5 bases; nucleotides not matched to a gene: 2. CDR3 in amino acids: CASSSTGGTGELFF. The CDR3 DNA reads as TGTGCCAGCAGTTCGACAGGGGGGACCGGGGAGCTGTTTTTT.

The chain joins TRBV20-1 to TRBJ2-1; TRBD1 matches at 9 bases. Trimming cost V 4 bases and J 4 bases; bases outside gene matches: 5. The CDR3 loop spans 14 amino acids. Looked up from germline, CDR1 is DFQATT and CDR2 is SNEGSKA (reference sequence). The CDR3 protein is CSANDRGMYNEQFF. The CDR3 bases are TGCAGTGCTAATGACAGGGGGATGTACAATGAGCAGTTCTTC.

The rearrangement uses TRBV7-3 and TRBJ2-1; TRBD2 matches at 7 bases. Germline CDR1 SGHTA, CDR2 FQGTGA. J gave up 4 bases and V 3 bases, and 6 bases lay outside the gene matches. The CDR3 sequence is 15 residues long. CDR3 coding DNA: TGTGCCAGCAGCTTGCTAGCGGCCTTATACAATGAGCAGTTCTTC. Its protein is CASSLLAALYNEQFF.

This chain joins TRBV3-1 (or the pseudogene TRBV3-2) and TRBJ2-3, with no clear D. Trimming took 3 bases from V and 8 from J, leaving 15 bases between them. CDR1 and CDR2 (germline): LGHDT, YNNKEL (reference sequence). The CDR3 runs to 14 residues. The CDR3 region is CASSQVSSRGTQYF. CDR3 sequence (DNA): TGTGCCAGCAGCCAGGTTAGCTCCAGAGGTACGCAGTATTTT.

In nucleotides, the CDR3 is TGTGCCAGCAGCTTAGCGACAGGGGAGACTGAAGCTTTCTTT. As protein: CASSLATGETEAFF. The V gene is TRBV7-9, the J gene TRBJ1-1, with 8 nucleotides matching TRBD1. Germline V CDR1 and CDR2: SEHNR, FQNEAQ (reference sequence). V dropped 0 bases and J dropped 5; count of bases not matched to a gene: 2. This CDR3 is built from 14 residues.

This chain uses TRBV9 with TRBJ1-3; D is perhaps TRBD1 (5 bases). Deletions cut 0 bases from V and 0 bases from J, with 16 bases between. The CDR3 is made up of 18 amino acids. Germline-derived CDR1 and CDR2 are SGDLS and YYNGEE. The CDR3 sequence: CASSVEPQGLNSGNTIYF. The CDR3 nucleotides read TGTGCCAGCAGCGTAGAACCCCAGGGCCTAAACTCTGGAAACACCATATATTTT. Based on the CDR3 plus reference TRBV9 and TRBJ1-3, the full variable domain is DSGVTQTPKHLITATGQRVTLRCSPRSGDLSVYWYQQSLDQGLQFLIQYYNGEERAKGNILERFSAQQFPDLHSELNLSSLELGDSALYFCASSVEPQGLNSGNTIYFGEGSWLTVV.

The V call is TRBV28, the J call TRBJ2-2; D might be TRBD1 (6 bases). From germline, CDR1 is MDHEN and CDR2 SYDVKM. The CDR3 spans 13 residues. V was cut by 5 bases and J by 6 bases, with 10 bases left in between. The CDR3 bases are TGTGCCAGCAGTCAACAGGGTCCCGGGGAGCTGTTTTTT. This translates into CASSQQGPGELFF.

Only a few counts were recorded for this clone. The chain employs TRBV29-1 and TRBJ1-1; no clear D. The CDR3 loop spans 12 amino acids. Per the germline V gene, CDR1 is SQVTM and CDR2 is ANQGSEA. Trimming removed 5 bases at V and 4 bases at J, with 11 bases between. CDR3 region: CSVLPGRTEAFF. The CDR3 DNA reads as TGCAGCGTTCTCCCAGGCCGCACTGAAGCTTTCTTT.

The CDR3 DNA sequence: TGTGCCAGCAGCCCGGCGGGGGGCTGGGAGACCCAGTACTTC. This gives the protein CASSPAGGWETQYF. The V gene is TRBV3-1 (or the pseudogene TRBV3-2), the J gene TRBJ2-5; 8 bases match TRBD2. The CDR3 is 14 amino acids. Germline loops: CDR1 LGHDT, CDR2 YNNKEL (reference sequence). The V and J ends lost 4 bases and 5 bases, in that order; junction bases with no gene match: 6.

The V and J genes are TRBV18 and TRBJ2-5, with D unresolved. V was shortened by 3 bases and J by 1 base, with 12 bases between the two germline ends. Germline V CDR1 and CDR2: KGHSH, LQKENI. This CDR3 is built from 15 residues. The CDR3 DNA reads as TGTGCCAGCTCACCTGGAGTCGGATTCCAAGAGACCCAGTACTTC. Translating gives CASSPGVGFQETQYF.

V and J are TRBV28 and TRBJ1-2; 7 bases align to TRBD1. The CDR3 is 13 residues long. The V gene's germline CDR1 is MDHEN and CDR2 SYDVKM. Unmatched junction bases numbered 2, after V lost 3 bases and J lost 4 bases. The CDR3 loop is CASSLTGSYGYTF. Written as DNA, the CDR3 is TGTGCCAGCAGTTTGACAGGGTCCTATGGCTACACCTTC.